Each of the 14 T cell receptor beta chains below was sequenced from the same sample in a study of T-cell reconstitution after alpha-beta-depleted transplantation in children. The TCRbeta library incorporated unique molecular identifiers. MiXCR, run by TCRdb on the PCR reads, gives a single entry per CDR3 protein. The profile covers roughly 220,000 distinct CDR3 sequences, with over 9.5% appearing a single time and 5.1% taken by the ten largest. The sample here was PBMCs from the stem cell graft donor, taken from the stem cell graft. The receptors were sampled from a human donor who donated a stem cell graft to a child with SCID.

The CDR3 here is CASGTGGAGNEQFF. In DNA, the CDR3 is TGCGCCAGCGGGACAGGGGGCGCCGGGAATGAGCAGTTCTTC. The chain carries TRBV5-1 and TRBJ2-1; 12 positions match TRBD1. J gave up 7 bases and V 7 bases, and 6 bases lay outside the gene matches. The CDR3 has 14 residues. Germline V gene sequence: CDR1 SGHRS, CDR2 YFSETQ.

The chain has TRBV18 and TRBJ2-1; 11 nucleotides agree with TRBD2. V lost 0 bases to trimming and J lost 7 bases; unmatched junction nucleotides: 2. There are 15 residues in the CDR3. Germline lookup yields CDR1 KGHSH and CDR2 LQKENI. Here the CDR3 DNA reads TGTGCCAGCTCACCACCACTAGCGGGGGAAAATGAGCAGTTCTTC. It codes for CASSPPLAGENEQFF.

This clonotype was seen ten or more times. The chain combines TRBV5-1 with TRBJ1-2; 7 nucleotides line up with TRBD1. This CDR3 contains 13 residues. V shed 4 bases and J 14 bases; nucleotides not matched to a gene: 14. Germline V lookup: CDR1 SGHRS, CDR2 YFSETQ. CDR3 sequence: CASSPRDSQGGTF. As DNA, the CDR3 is TGCGCCAGCAGCCCCCGGGACAGCCAGGGGGGAACCTTC.

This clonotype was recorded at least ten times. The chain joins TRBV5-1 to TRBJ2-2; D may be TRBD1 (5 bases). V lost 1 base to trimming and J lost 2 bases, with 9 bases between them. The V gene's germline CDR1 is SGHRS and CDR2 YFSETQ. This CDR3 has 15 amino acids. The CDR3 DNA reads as TGCGCCAGCAGCTTGTTGGACACAAACACCGGGGAGCTGTTTTTT. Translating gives CASSLLDTNTGELFF.

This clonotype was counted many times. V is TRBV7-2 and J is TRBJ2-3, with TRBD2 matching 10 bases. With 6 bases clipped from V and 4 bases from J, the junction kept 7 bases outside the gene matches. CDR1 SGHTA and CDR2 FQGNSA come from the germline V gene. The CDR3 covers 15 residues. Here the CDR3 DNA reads TGTGCCAGCAGTTTCAGCGGGGGGGCGGCAGATACGCAGTATTTT. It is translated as CASSFSGGAADTQYF.

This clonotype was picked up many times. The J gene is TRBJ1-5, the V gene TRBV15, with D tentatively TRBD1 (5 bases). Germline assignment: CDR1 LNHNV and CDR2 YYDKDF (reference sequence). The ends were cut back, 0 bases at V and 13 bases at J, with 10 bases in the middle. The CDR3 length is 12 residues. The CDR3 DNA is TGTGCCACCAGCAGAGACTCGGGGCGGCAGCATTTT. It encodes CATSRDSGRQHF.

The CDR3 sequence: CSARLGLAGRDTQYF. The CDR3 DNA is TGCAGTGCTAGGCTGGGACTAGCGGGGCGAGATACGCAGTATTTT. The gene calls are TRBV20-1 and TRBJ2-3; 13 nucleotides agree with TRBD2. The CDR3 is 15 residues long. The trim removed 3 bases at V and 5 bases at J, leaving 5 bases unmatched. Per the germline V gene, CDR1 is DFQATT and CDR2 is SNEGSKA (reference sequence).

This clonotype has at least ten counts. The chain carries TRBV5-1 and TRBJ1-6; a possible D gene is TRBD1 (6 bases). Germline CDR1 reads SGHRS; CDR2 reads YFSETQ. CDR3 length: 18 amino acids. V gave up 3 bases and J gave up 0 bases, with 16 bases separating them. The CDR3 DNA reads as TGCGCCAGCAGCTCGGACCCGACAGGCTTCTCCTATAATTCACCCCTCCACTTT. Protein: CASSSDPTGFSYNSPLHF.

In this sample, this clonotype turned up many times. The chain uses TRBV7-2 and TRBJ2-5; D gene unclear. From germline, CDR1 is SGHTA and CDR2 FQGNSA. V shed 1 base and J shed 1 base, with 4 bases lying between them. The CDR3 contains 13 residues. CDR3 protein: CASSLVSQETQYF. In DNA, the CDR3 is TGTGCCAGCAGCTTAGTGTCCCAAGAGACCCAGTACTTC. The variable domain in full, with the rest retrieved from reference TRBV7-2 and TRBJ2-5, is GAGVSQSPSNKVTEKGKDVELRCDPISGHTALYWYRQSLGQGLEFLIYFQGNSAPDKSGLPSDRFSAERTGGSVSTLTIQRTQQEDSAVYLCASSLVSQETQYFGPGTRLLVL.

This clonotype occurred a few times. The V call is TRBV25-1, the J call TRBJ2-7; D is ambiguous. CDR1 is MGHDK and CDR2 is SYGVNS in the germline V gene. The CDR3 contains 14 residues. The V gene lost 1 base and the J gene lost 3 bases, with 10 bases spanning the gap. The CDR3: CASSEWSQSYEQYF. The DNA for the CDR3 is TGTGCCAGCAGTGAATGGAGTCAAAGCTACGAGCAGTACTTC.

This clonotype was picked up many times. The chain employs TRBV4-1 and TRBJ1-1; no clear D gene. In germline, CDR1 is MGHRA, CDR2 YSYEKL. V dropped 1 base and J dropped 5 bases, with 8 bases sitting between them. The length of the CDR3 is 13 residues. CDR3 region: CASSQGATTEAFF. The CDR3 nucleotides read TGCGCCAGCAGCCAAGGGGCTACAACTGAAGCTTTCTTT.

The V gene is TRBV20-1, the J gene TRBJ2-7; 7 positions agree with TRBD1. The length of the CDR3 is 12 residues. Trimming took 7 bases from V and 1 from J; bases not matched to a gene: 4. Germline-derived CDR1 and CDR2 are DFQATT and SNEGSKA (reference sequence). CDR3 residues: CSGTGRSYEQYF. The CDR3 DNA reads TGCAGTGGGACAGGCCGATCCTACGAGCAGTACTTC.

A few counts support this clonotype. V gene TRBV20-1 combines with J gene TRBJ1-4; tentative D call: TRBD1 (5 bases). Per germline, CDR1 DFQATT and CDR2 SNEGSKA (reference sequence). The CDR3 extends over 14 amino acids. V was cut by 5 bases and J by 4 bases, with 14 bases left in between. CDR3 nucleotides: TGCAGTGCTCATCCAGGGTCGATTAATGAAAAACTGTTTTTT. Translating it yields CSAHPGSINEKLFF.

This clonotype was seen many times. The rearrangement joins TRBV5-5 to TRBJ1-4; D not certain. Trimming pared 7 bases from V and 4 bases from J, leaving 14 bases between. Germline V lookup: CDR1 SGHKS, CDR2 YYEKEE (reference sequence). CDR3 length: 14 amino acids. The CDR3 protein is CASGRELGNEKLFF. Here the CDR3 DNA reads TGTGCCAGCGGTAGGGAGTTGGGTAATGAAAAACTGTTTTTT.